The present entry profiles one T cell receptor beta chain with its context. Its antigen is still unknown. These data originate in a study of OX40 agonist ivuxolimab in advanced cancers. Study in general: Patients were treated with intravenous ivuxolimab, dosed at 0.01 to 10 mg/kg and infused every 2 weeks. From roughly 20 to 90 years was the age range, with a mean of 60 years, and around 83% were male. Whole-study findings and limits: The CD4+ and CD8+ T cells in the blood had expanded clonally by week 6 at 0.1 to 3.0 mg/kg. The average count of expanded clones was higher among CD8+ T cells than among CD4+.

Assay: immunoSEQ multiplex PCR; the TCRdb copy retains only in-frame clones and omits some. In the table there are about 60,000 clones, roughly 86% of which are singletons. Germline V lookup: CDR1 SGHRS, CDR2 YFSETQ. CDR3 length: 15 amino acids. With 1 base removed from V and 1 base from J, the gap between germline ends came to 9 bases. The chain combines TRBV5-1 with TRBJ2-1; D perhaps matches TRBD2 (5 bases). The sample was CD4+ or CD8+ T cells sorted from blood, taken in a trial of the OX40 agonist ivuxolimab. This TCR was recovered from an adult with an advanced solid tumor such as melanoma, head and neck, liver or kidney cancer. This CDR3 reads CASSLMSGSYNEQFF. For the CDR3, the DNA is TGCGCCAGCAGCTTGATGAGCGGTTCCTACAATGAGCAGTTCTTC.